This T cell receptor (beta chain) was identified during a study of blood T cell repertoires in COVID-19. On the study more broadly: PBMCs, B-cell-depleted T cells, or T cells were the source of the cDNA or gDNA that made up the material.

The ends were cut back, 1 base at V and 6 bases at J, with 19 bases in the middle. In germline, CDR1 is SGHVS, CDR2 FQNEAQ. This CDR3 has 16 residues. In the original workflow: Reference gene primer amplification in the assay estimated nucleated cell counts. Generated by immunoSEQ multiplex PCR, the TCRdb table keeps only in-frame clones and is missing some. V and J calls and clone size come straight from that table; D and trimming were deduced from the DNA. The top ten clones hold approximately 9.3% of a sample with roughly 370,000 clones, just under 90% of them seen once. Participants were aged about 18 to 95 years, lived in 20 to 30 US areas, and enrolled virtually. Researchers sorted participants into cohorts using their self-reported clinical history.

The chain uses TRBV7-8 and TRBJ2-7, with D perhaps matching TRBD1 (6 bases). The sample was PBMCs or T cells enriched from blood (not recorded which). The sequence came from a woman in her 50s who had recovered from COVID-19. CDR3 sequence: CASSLESGTLSLEQYF. The CDR3 DNA follows: TGTGCCAGCAGCTTAGAGTCCGGGACATTAAGTCTCGAGCAGTACTTC.